The 17 T cell receptor beta chains presented below share a single source sample, sequenced in a study of blood T cells in healthy people across ages. Sample-barcoded 5' priming and a J-beta primer mix drove a second PCR of roughly 7 to 11 cycles. TCRdb reprocessed the 5' RACE reads via MiXCR and lists one record per CDR3 protein. There are 870,000 or so distinct CDR3 sequences in the sample; around 28% occur only once, and around 15% lies in the top ten. Input material: blood. The receptors were sampled from an elderly woman in good health.

This clonotype has just a few counts. J is TRBJ2-7 and V is TRBV21-1. TRBV21-1 is flagged as a pseudogene. This CDR3 region has 12 residues. The CDR3 DNA is TGTGCCAGCGGCGGGGACTCCTACGAGCAGTACTTC. This codes for CASGGDSYEQYF.

In its sample, this clonotype was seen many times. The rearrangement uses TRBV20-1 and TRBJ2-7, with D unresolved. CDR3 length: 11 residues. Germline CDR1 is DFQATT and CDR2 is SNEGSKA (reference sequence). V was clipped by 2 bases and J by 3 bases, with 5 bases between them. The CDR3, as DNA: TGCAGTGCTAGAAAAGGCTACGAGCAGTACTTC. Its translation: CSARKGYEQYF.

This clonotype was seen repeatedly, ten times or more. A much larger clone is a single base away; this may be a read error. The genes are TRBV9 and TRBJ2-7; 7 bases are shared with TRBD1. Germline CDR1 SGDLS, CDR2 YYNGEE. This CDR3 spans 13 amino acids. The J segment lost 7 bases and the V segment lost 3 bases, leaving 7 bases of the junction unmatched. In nucleotides, the CDR3 is TGTGCCAGCAGCGGACAGGGTTGTGAGGAGCAGTACTTC. It codes for CASSGQGCEEQYF.

This clonotype was counted at least ten times. J is TRBJ2-7 and V is TRBV5-1; D may be TRBD1 (7 bases). Germline CDR1 reads SGHRS; CDR2 reads YFSETQ. Trimming took 4 bases from V and 4 from J, leaving 18 bases between them. CDR3 length: 15 residues. The DNA for the CDR3 is TGCGCCAGCAGCGTGGCGGCGCAGGGGGGATACGAGCAGTACTTC. It specifies CASSVAAQGGYEQYF. The entire variable domain, with the rest obtained from reference TRBV5-1 and TRBJ2-7, is as follows: KAGVTQTPRYLIKTRGQQVTLSCSPISGHRSVSWYQQTPGQGLQFLFEYFSETQRNKGNFPGRFSGRQFSNSRSEMNVSTLELGDSALYLCASSVAAQGGYEQYFGPGTRLTVT.

The chain joins TRBV7-7 to TRBJ1-5, with unresolved D. The CDR3 has 13 amino acids. The V and J ends lost 5 bases and 3 bases respectively, with 8 bases between them. CDR1 SSHAT and CDR2 FNYEAQ come from the germline V gene (reference sequence). The CDR3: CASSTGFNQPQHF. The CDR3, as DNA: TGTGCCAGCAGCACTGGCTTCAATCAGCCCCAGCATTTT.

Comment on this clonotype: A read error may explain this, as a much larger clone is one base away. The chain combines TRBV20-1 with TRBJ2-1, with TRBD2 matching 7 bases. The CDR3 is made up of 15 amino acids. The germline gives CDR1 DFQATT, CDR2 SNEGSKA (reference sequence). V shed 0 bases, J shed 7 bases, and the junction held 9 bases outside the gene matches. For the CDR3, the DNA is TGCAGTGCTAGAGATCGCGCGGGGGAGCAGAATGAGCAGTTCTTC. Translating it yields CSARDRAGEQNEQFF.

This clonotype was detected ten times or more. V and J are TRBV20-1 and TRBJ2-1; 10 positions match TRBD1. The CDR3 sequence is 14 residues long. CDR1 and CDR2 from the germline V gene are DFQATT and SNEGSKA (reference sequence). The V segment lost 3 bases and the J segment 7 bases; nucleotides outside the gene matches: 6. CDR3 sequence (DNA): TGCAGTGCTAGGAAGGGACAGGGGCGGAATGAGCAGTTCTTC. Translation gives CSARKGQGRNEQFF.

This clonotype was picked up one time. The junction departs from germline at one end; a sequencing error may be responsible. The V gene is TRBV15, the J gene TRBJ1-5; 9 bases line up with TRBD1. CDR1 and CDR2 (germline): LNHNV, YYDKDF (reference sequence). CDR3 length: 17 amino acids. The CDR3 bases are TGTGCCGCCAGCAGAGAAGGACAGGGGATTATCAATCAGCCCCAGCATTTT. Its translation is CAASREGQGIINQPQHF.

The J gene is TRBJ1-6, the V gene TRBV15; no clear D gene. Germline V gives CDR1 LNHNV, CDR2 YYDKDF (reference sequence). The CDR3 consists of 15 residues. V gave up 0 bases and J gave up 7 bases, with 10 bases separating them. The chain's CDR3 is CATSRDLRQNSPLHF. Here the CDR3 DNA reads TGTGCCACCAGCAGAGATTTACGGCAAAATTCACCCCTCCACTTT.

The sample holds a few counts of this clonotype. This chain links TRBV7-2 with TRBJ2-5, with a weak D call TRBD2 (6 bases). V gave up 2 bases and J gave up 4 bases, with 17 bases separating them. The CDR3 spans 16 residues. Per the germline V gene, CDR1 is SGHTA and CDR2 is FQGNSA. For the CDR3, the DNA is TGTGCCAGCAGCTTAATGGGCGGAGGAGGGTTAGAGACCCAGTACTTC. It yields the protein CASSLMGGGGLETQYF.

This clonotype was detected only a few times. This may stem from a read error, because a much larger clone lies one nucleotide away. The chain uses TRBV20-1 and TRBJ2-5; D remains ambiguous. The V end lost 3 bases, the J end lost 11 bases, and 13 bases lay between the germline ends. The CDR3 totals 11 residues. Germline V gene lookup returns CDR1 DFQATT and CDR2 SNEGSKA (reference sequence). In nucleotides, the CDR3 is TGCAGTGCTAGTGACACGGCAGAGCAGTACTTC. It yields the protein CSASDTAEQYF.

CDR3 residues: CASSAWSSYNEQFF. CDR3 nucleotide sequence: TGTGCCAGCAGTGCTTGGAGCTCCTACAATGAGCAGTTCTTC. The gene calls are TRBV12-3 or TRBV12-4 and TRBJ2-1; unclear D gene. V lost 5 bases to trimming and J lost 0 bases, with 8 bases between them. The CDR3 has 14 amino acids.

This clonotype has at least ten counts. A much larger clone sits a single nucleotide away, making a read error possible. The V call is TRBV4-3, the J call TRBJ2-5, with D perhaps TRBD1 (7 bases). Germline lookup yields CDR1 LGHNA and CDR2 YSLEER. The length of the CDR3 is 13 residues. The CDR3 DNA is TGCGTCAGCAGCCGGACAGGAGGGGAGACCCAGTACTTC. Translation: CVSSRTGGETQYF.

The V and J genes are TRBV5-1 and TRBJ1-4; TRBD1 matches 11 bases. Unmatched junction bases numbered 7, after V lost 4 bases and J lost 2 bases. This CDR3 has 17 amino acids. Germline-derived CDR1 and CDR2 are SGHRS and YFSETQ. The CDR3 bases are TGCGCCAGCAGCCCCCGTGGACAGGGGGCGACTAATGAAAAACTGTTTTTT. It codes for CASSPRGQGATNEKLFF.

The rearrangement joins TRBV6-5 to TRBJ2-6; 8 nucleotides line up with TRBD1. This CDR3 comprises 15 residues. The germline gives CDR1 MNHEY, CDR2 SVGAGI. Trimming cost V 6 bases and J 3 bases; bases outside gene matches: 4. The CDR3 loop reads CASRLQGDGANVLTF. The DNA of the CDR3 is TGTGCCAGCAGGTTACAGGGGGATGGGGCCAACGTCCTGACTTTC.

This rearrangement joins TRBV4-3 to TRBJ2-7; 10 bases fit TRBD2. The J segment lost 4 bases and the V segment lost 3 bases, leaving 6 bases of the junction unmatched. Germline-derived CDR1 and CDR2 are LGHNA and YSLEER. This CDR3 contains 15 residues. DNA of the CDR3: TGCGCCAGCAGCCAGTCCAGGACTAGCGGTTACGAGCAGTACTTC. Its protein is CASSQSRTSGYEQYF.

The V call is TRBV20-1, the J call TRBJ1-1; D is possibly TRBD1 (5 bases). Trimming stripped 3 bases from V and 7 bases from J, with 18 bases between. The V gene's germline CDR1 is DFQATT and CDR2 SNEGSKA (reference sequence). The CDR3 length is 14 residues. The CDR3 DNA is TGCAGTGCTAGTGGGCCGAGGGGAACCGGTGAAGCTTTCTTT. It translates to CSASGPRGTGEAFF.